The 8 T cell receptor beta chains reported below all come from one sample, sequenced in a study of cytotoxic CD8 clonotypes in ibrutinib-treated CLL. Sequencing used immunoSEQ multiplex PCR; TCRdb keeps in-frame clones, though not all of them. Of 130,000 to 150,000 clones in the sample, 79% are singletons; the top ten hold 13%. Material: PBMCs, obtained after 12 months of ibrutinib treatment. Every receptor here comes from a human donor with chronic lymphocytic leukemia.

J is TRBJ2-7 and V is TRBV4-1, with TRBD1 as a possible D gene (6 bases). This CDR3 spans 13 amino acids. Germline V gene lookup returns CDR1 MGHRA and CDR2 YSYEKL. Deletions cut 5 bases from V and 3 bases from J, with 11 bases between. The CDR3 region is CASSSRTDYEQYF. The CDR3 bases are TGCGCCAGCAGCAGCCGGACAGACTACGAGCAGTACTTC.

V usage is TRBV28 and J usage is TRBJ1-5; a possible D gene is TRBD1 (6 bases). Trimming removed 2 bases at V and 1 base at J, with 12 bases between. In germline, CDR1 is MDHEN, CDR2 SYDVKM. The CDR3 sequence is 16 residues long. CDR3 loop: CASSLVGGMSNQPQHF. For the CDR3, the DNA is TGTGCCAGCAGTTTAGTGGGGGGCATGAGCAATCAGCCCCAGCATTTT.

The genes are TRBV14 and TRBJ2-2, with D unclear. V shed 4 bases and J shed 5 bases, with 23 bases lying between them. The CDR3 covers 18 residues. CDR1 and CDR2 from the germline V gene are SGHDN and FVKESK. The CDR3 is CASSPPHRASTGTGELFF. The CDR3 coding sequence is TGTGCCAGCAGCCCTCCCCATCGGGCCTCCACTGGGACCGGGGAGCTGTTTTTT. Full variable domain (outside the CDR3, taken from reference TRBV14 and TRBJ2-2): EAGVTQFPSHSVIEKGQTVTLRCDPISGHDNLYWYRRVMGKEIKFLLHFVKESKQDESGMPNNRFLAERTGGTYSTLKVQPAELEDSGVYFCASSPPHRASTGTGELFFGEGSRLTVL.

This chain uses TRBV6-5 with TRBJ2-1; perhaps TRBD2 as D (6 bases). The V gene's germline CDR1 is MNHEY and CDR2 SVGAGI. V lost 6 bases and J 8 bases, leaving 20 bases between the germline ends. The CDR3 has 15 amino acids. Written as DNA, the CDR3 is TGTGCCAGCAGCCGACTAGTGACCCCAGTCTATGAGCAGTTCTTC. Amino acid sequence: CASSRLVTPVYEQFF.

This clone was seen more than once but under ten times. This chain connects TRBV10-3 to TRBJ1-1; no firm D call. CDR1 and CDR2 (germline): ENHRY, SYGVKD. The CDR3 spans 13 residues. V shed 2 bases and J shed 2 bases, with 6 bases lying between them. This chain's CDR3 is CAISEPINTEAFF. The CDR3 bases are TGTGCCATCAGTGAGCCTATTAACACTGAAGCTTTCTTT.

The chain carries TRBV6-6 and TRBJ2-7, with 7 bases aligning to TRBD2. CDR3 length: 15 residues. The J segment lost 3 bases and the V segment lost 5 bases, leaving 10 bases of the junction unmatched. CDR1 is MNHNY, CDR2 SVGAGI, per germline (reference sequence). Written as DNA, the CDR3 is TGTGCCAGCAGTGAGGCGGGAGCCATTCTCTACGAGCAGTACTTC. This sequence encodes CASSEAGAILYEQYF.

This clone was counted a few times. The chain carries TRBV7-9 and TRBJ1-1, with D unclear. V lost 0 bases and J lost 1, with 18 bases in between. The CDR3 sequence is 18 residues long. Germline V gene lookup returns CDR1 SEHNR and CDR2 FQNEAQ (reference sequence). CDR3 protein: CASSLAMVDPASNTEAFF. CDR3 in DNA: TGTGCCAGCAGCTTAGCGATGGTAGACCCAGCGTCGAACACTGAAGCTTTCTTT. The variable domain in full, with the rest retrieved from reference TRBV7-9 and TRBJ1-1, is DTGVSQNPRHKITKRGQNVTFRCDPISEHNRLYWYRQTLGQGPEFLTYFQNEAQLEKSRLLSDRFSAERPKGSFSTLEIQRTEQGDSAMYLCASSLAMVDPASNTEAFFGQGTRLTVV.

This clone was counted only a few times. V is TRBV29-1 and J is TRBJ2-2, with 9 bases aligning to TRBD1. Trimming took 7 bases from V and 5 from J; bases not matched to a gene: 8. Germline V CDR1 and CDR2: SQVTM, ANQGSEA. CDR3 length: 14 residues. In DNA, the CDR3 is TGCAGCGCCCAGACAGGGGGATGGACCGGGGAGCTGTTTTTT. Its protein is CSAQTGGWTGELFF.